The 8 T cell receptor beta chains reported below all come from one sample, sequenced in a study of cytomegalovirus exposure and HLA in healthy donors. The PCR had 60 Vbeta and 13 Jbeta primers. Repertoires were generated with immunoSEQ multiplex PCR, while TCRdb's copy carries only in-frame clones and drops some. The repertoire holds 120,000 or so clones, under 90% seen once, with around 9.5% in the top ten. The specimen was PBMCs. The receptors derive from a female donor in good health and CMV-seropositive.

This rearrangement joins TRBV7-9 to TRBJ2-2, with no clear D. The ends were cut back, 2 bases at V and 4 bases at J, with 8 bases in the middle. This CDR3 has 14 residues. In germline, CDR1 is SEHNR, CDR2 FQNEAQ (reference sequence). CDR3 in DNA: TGTGCCAGCAGCTTACTTGCAGGCACCGGGGAGCTGTTTTTT. Protein product: CASSLLAGTGELFF. The variable domain in full, completed from reference TRBV7-9 and TRBJ2-2, reads DTGVSQNPRHKITKRGQNVTFRCDPISEHNRLYWYRQTLGQGPEFLTYFQNEAQLEKSRLLSDRFSAERPKGSFSTLEIQRTEQGDSAMYLCASSLLAGTGELFFGEGSRLTVL.

The rearrangement joins TRBV2 to TRBJ2-1, with D possibly TRBD2 on 6 matching bases. V lost 7 bases, J lost 0 bases, and 10 bases lay in between. The germline CDR1 and CDR2 sequences are SNHLY and FYNNEI. The CDR3 is made up of 14 amino acids. The CDR3 region is CASTSASSYNEQFF. The CDR3 DNA reads as TGTGCCAGCACTAGCGCGAGCTCCTACAATGAGCAGTTCTTC.

J is TRBJ1-3 and V is TRBV18; 8 bases are shared with TRBD1. The CDR3 sequence is 15 residues long. V was pared by 2 bases and J by 7 bases, with 7 bases of the junction left unmatched. CDR1 and CDR2 (germline): KGHSH, LQKENI. The CDR3 region is CASSPVGQGFNTIYF. The CDR3 coding sequence is TGTGCCAGCTCACCAGTAGGACAGGGATTCAACACCATATATTTT.

The V call is TRBV19, the J call TRBJ1-2; perhaps TRBD1 as D (6 bases). This CDR3 has 17 amino acids. Germline V gene lookup returns CDR1 LNHDA and CDR2 SQIVND (reference sequence). V dropped 5 bases and J dropped 2 bases, with 21 bases sitting between them. CDR3 sequence: CASSARSGTLGNYGYTF. DNA of the CDR3: TGTGCCAGTAGTGCCCGATCCGGGACACTGGGAAACTATGGCTACACCTTC.

The J gene is TRBJ2-7, the V gene TRBV6-5; the D gene is possibly TRBD1 (6 bases). Germline assignment: CDR1 MNHEY and CDR2 SVGAGI. Trimming removed 6 bases from V and 2 bases from J, with 11 bases in between. The CDR3 covers 13 residues. The CDR3 here is CASRAGTTYEQYF. In DNA, the CDR3 is TGTGCCAGCAGGGCCGGGACAACCTACGAGCAGTACTTC.

This chain uses TRBV2 with TRBJ2-4, with TRBD1 as a possible D gene (6 bases). V gave up 5 bases and J gave up 4 bases, with 9 bases separating them. Per germline, CDR1 SNHLY and CDR2 FYNNEI. The length of the CDR3 is 13 residues. The CDR3 nucleotides are TGTGCCAGCAGTCCCGGACAGAAAAACATTCAGTACTTC. Translation: CASSPGQKNIQYF.

The chain carries TRBV6-1 and TRBJ2-7, with D possibly matching TRBD1 (5 bases). CDR1 is MNHNS, CDR2 SASEGT, per germline. This CDR3 is built from 14 residues. V lost 2 bases and J 5 bases, leaving 13 bases between the germline ends. CDR3 sequence (DNA): TGTGCCAGCAGTGAACTCGCAGGGTACGACGAGCAGTACTTC. The encoded protein is CASSELAGYDEQYF.

This chain joins TRBV7-9 and TRBJ2-3; 7 bases map to TRBD2. Per the germline V gene, CDR1 is SEHNR and CDR2 is FQNEAQ (reference sequence). The V and J ends lost 4 bases and 3 bases, in that order; junction bases with no gene match: 4. The CDR3 contains 14 residues. This chain's CDR3 is CASSYGGGTDTQYF. DNA for the CDR3: TGTGCCAGCAGCTACGGCGGGGGAACAGATACGCAGTATTTT.